These 17 T cell receptor beta chains came from one sample sequenced in a study of identical twins. TCRdb re-called the 5' RACE reads through MiXCR, storing one row per CDR3 protein. The table includes a few hundred thousand distinct CDR3 sequences, 12% to 15% detected once. These data were also filed under a second study, of yellow fever vaccine responses in identical twins.

Sequenced sample: CD4+ T cells sorted from blood. All receptors derive from a woman aged 18-30 years in good health.

The chain joins TRBV2 to TRBJ2-1; D not resolved. Per the germline V gene, CDR1 is SNHLY and CDR2 is FYNNEI. The CDR3 contains 13 residues. V dropped 6 bases and J dropped 6 bases, with 12 bases sitting between them. The CDR3 DNA reads TGTGCCAGCAGGGACCGCAACTCCAATGAGCAGTTCTTC. This codes for CASRDRNSNEQFF. The full variable domain, in which reference TRBV2 and TRBJ2-1 provide the parts outside the CDR3, is EPEVTQTPSHQVTQMGQEVILRCVPISNHLYFYWYRQILGQKVEFLVSFYNNEISEKSEIFDDQFSVERPDGSNFTLKIRSTKLEDSAMYFCASRDRNSNEQFFGPGTRLTVL.

This clonotype was observed a few times. The chain employs TRBV7-2 and TRBJ2-2; D unresolved. V was trimmed by 5 bases and J by 5 bases, leaving 12 bases between them. Germline CDR1 SGHTA, CDR2 FQGNSA. This CDR3 contains 14 residues. CDR3 nucleotides: TGTGCCAGCAGCCAAAAAGTGGGGACCGGGGAGCTGTTTTTT. Amino acids: CASSQKVGTGELFF.

This clonotype was counted a few times. The chain carries TRBV12-3 or TRBV12-4 and TRBJ2-7; no definite D call. This CDR3 has 12 amino acids. Trimming took off 9 bases at V and 2 bases at J, with 11 bases between the two ends. In DNA form, the CDR3 reads TGTGCCAGTAGCCGGTACCCCTACGAGCAGTACTTC. Translated: CASSRYPYEQYF.

This clonotype was seen a few times. J is TRBJ2-1 and V is TRBV7-8; D call uncertain. CDR3 length equals 14 residues. The germline gives CDR1 SGHVS, CDR2 FQNEAQ. V was cut by 1 base and J by 4 bases, with 8 bases left in between. The CDR3 sequence is CASSLVDNYNEQFF. The CDR3 coding sequence is TGTGCCAGCAGCTTAGTTGACAATTACAATGAGCAGTTCTTC.

V usage is TRBV9 and J usage is TRBJ2-1; the match to TRBD1 covers 7 bases. The CDR3 has 17 amino acids. Losses at the gene ends were 0 bases for V and 6 bases for J; bases not matched to a gene: 12. The V gene's germline CDR1 is SGDLS and CDR2 YYNGEE. Here the CDR3 reads CASSVEDRPPLGNEQFF. Written as DNA, the CDR3 is TGTGCCAGCAGCGTAGAGGACAGGCCGCCACTGGGCAATGAGCAGTTCTTC.

This clonotype has more than one count but fewer than ten. This chain joins TRBV6-1 and TRBJ1-1; tentative D call: TRBD1 (5 bases). The ends were cut back, 10 bases at V and 7 bases at J, with 19 bases in the middle. CDR3 length: 13 residues. The germline V gene has CDR1 MNHNS and CDR2 SASEGT. CDR3 nucleotides: TGTGCCACTAGAGGGGCCCAGGTCAGTGAAGCTTTCTTT. It yields the protein CATRGAQVSEAFF.

There are many counts of this clonotype. The chain joins TRBV29-1 to TRBJ2-3, with D perhaps matching TRBD1 or TRBD2 (5 bases each). CDR1 is SQVTM and CDR2 is ANQGSEA in the germline V gene. Trimming cost V 7 bases and J 4 bases, with 18 bases left between them. The CDR3 has 14 residues. The CDR3 bases are TGCAGCGGTGAGAGAGGGGTTGGGGCAGATACGCAGTATTTT. This translates into CSGERGVGADTQYF.

This clonotype was recorded many times. The chain recombines TRBV28 with TRBJ1-5; D might be TRBD1 (5 bases). The V gene's germline CDR1 is MDHEN and CDR2 SYDVKM. The CDR3 totals 16 residues. The V end lost 2 bases, the J end lost 2 bases, and 13 bases lay between the germline ends. In DNA, the CDR3 is TGTGCCAGCAGTTTAGCAGGGATCGAGGGCAATCAGCCCCAGCATTTT. It codes for CASSLAGIEGNQPQHF.

The V call is TRBV29-1, the J call TRBJ2-2; D possibly corresponds to TRBD2 (5 bases). V was shortened by 6 bases and J by 1 base, with 9 bases between the two germline ends. The CDR3 is made up of 13 amino acids. The germline V gene has CDR1 SQVTM and CDR2 ANQGSEA. The DNA of the CDR3 is TGCAGCGTACTAGACCTGAACACCGGGGAGCTGTTTTTT. This codes for CSVLDLNTGELFF.

This chain joins TRBV10-3 and TRBJ2-7; 10 bases are a match to TRBD2. The trim removed 3 bases at V and 2 bases at J, leaving 1 base unmatched. This CDR3 contains 14 residues. The V gene's germline CDR1 is ENHRY and CDR2 SYGVKD. The CDR3 loop is CAISESGRAYEQYF. The CDR3, as DNA: TGTGCCATCAGTGAAAGCGGGAGGGCCTACGAGCAGTACTTC.

This clonotype has ten or more counts. The chain combines TRBV20-1 with TRBJ2-3, with 9 positions matching TRBD2. CDR3 size: 16 residues. Germline lookup yields CDR1 DFQATT and CDR2 SNEGSKA (reference sequence). V lost 0 bases, J lost 1 base, and 5 bases stayed unmatched. CDR3 sequence (DNA): TGCAGTGCTAGAGATGCTAGCGGGATACGCACAGATACGCAGTATTTT. Residues: CSARDASGIRTDTQYF.

This clonotype was seen a handful of times. The chain links TRBV7-9 to TRBJ2-7, with D perhaps TRBD2 (5 bases). There are 12 residues in the CDR3. Germline CDR1 is SEHNR and CDR2 is FQNEAQ (reference sequence). V gave up 5 bases and J gave up 6 bases, with 11 bases separating them. CDR3 in amino acids: CASSEDFSEQYV. CDR3 coding DNA: TGTGCCAGCAGCGAGGACTTTTCCGAGCAGTACGTC.

This clonotype was found many times. This sequence joins TRBV5-6 and TRBJ2-1; weak D call: TRBD2 (6 bases). CDR1 SGHDT and CDR2 YYEEEE come from the germline V gene. V lost 3 bases and J lost 7, with 20 bases in between. This CDR3 is built from 16 residues. The CDR3 DNA reads TGTGCCAGCAGCTCACTTAGCCGAGATGGAGGGAATGAGCAGTTCTTC. Protein: CASSSLSRDGGNEQFF.

This clonotype was seen many times. The V call is TRBV4-1, the J call TRBJ1-2; tentative D call: TRBD1 (6 bases). Germline lookup yields CDR1 MGHRA and CDR2 YSYEKL. The CDR3 sequence is 15 residues long. V lost 1 base and J lost 0, with 9 bases in between. The CDR3 DNA follows: TGCGCCAGCAGCCAAGGACAGGTTTCTAACTATGGCTACACCTTC. This codes for CASSQGQVSNYGYTF.

This clonotype occurred a few times. This chain links TRBV7-9 with TRBJ1-2; D perhaps matches TRBD1 (6 bases). The CDR3 consists of 15 residues. The V and J ends lost 4 bases and 2 bases respectively, with 14 bases between them. Germline loops: CDR1 SEHNR, CDR2 FQNEAQ (reference sequence). CDR3 nucleotides: TGTGCCAGCAGCTATACAGGGTTGGGAAACTATGGCTACACCTTC. Translating gives CASSYTGLGNYGYTF. Full variable domain (outside the CDR3, taken from reference TRBV7-9 and TRBJ1-2): DTGVSQNPRHKITKRGQNVTFRCDPISEHNRLYWYRQTLGQGPEFLTYFQNEAQLEKSRLLSDRFSAERPKGSFSTLEIQRTEQGDSAMYLCASSYTGLGNYGYTFGSGTRLTVV.

V gene TRBV6-1 combines with J gene TRBJ2-1; 16 bases agree with TRBD2. This CDR3 spans 17 amino acids. CDR1 is MNHNS and CDR2 is SASEGT in the germline V gene. V shed 6 bases and J 3 bases; nucleotides not matched to a gene: 5. CDR3 loop: CASSGGTSGRGYNEQFF. CDR3 bases: TGTGCCAGCAGCGGCGGGACTAGCGGGAGGGGCTACAATGAGCAGTTCTTC.

The sample holds many counts of this clonotype. The V call is TRBV24-1, the J call TRBJ2-2, with D uncertain. The CDR3 spans 15 residues. From germline, CDR1 is KGHDR and CDR2 SFDVKD. Trimming cost V 4 bases and J 1 base, with 9 bases left between them. CDR3 region: CATSEPTVNTGELFF. The CDR3, as DNA: TGTGCCACCAGTGAACCGACGGTGAACACCGGGGAGCTGTTTTTT.